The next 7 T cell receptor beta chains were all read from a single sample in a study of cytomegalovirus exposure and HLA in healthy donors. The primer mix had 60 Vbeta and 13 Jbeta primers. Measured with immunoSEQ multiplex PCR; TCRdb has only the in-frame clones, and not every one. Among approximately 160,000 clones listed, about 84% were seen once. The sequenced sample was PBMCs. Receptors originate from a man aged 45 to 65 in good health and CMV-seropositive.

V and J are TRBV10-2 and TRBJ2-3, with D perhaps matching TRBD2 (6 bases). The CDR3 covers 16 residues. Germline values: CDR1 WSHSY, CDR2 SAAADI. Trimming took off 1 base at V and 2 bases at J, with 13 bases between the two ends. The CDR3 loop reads CASSEFSAGTTDTQYF. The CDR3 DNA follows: TGCGCCAGCAGTGAGTTTTCTGCGGGGACCACAGATACGCAGTATTTT.

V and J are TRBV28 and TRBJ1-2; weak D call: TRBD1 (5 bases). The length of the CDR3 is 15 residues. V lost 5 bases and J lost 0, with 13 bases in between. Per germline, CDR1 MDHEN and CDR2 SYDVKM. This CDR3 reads CASSQATAANYGYTF. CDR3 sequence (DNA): TGTGCCAGCAGTCAAGCGACAGCAGCTAACTATGGCTACACCTTC.

CDR3 loop: CASSSTGSREQFF. The CDR3 bases are TGCGCCAGCAGCTCGACAGGGAGTAGGGAGCAGTTCTTC. The chain has TRBV5-1 and TRBJ2-1; 7 bases agree with TRBD1. With V trimmed by 3 bases and J by 10 bases, 7 bases remained unmatched. There are 13 residues in the CDR3. The V gene's germline CDR1 is SGHRS and CDR2 YFSETQ.

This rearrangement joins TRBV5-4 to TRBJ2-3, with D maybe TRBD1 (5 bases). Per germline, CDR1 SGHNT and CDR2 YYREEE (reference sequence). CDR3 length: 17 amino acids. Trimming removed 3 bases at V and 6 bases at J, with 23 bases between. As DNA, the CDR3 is TGTGCCAGCAGCTGGGGAACCACAGGCCTTCTAAGGGATACGCAGTATTTT. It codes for CASSWGTTGLLRDTQYF.

The CDR3 DNA reads as TGTGCCATCAGTGAGTCGGTGTTAGGGAGGGCTAGCGGCCCCCTCTACGAGCAGTACTTC. It yields the protein CAISESVLGRASGPLYEQYF. This chain connects TRBV10-3 to TRBJ2-7, with 7 positions matching TRBD2. This CDR3 comprises 20 residues. Looked up from germline, CDR1 is ENHRY and CDR2 is SYGVKD. J lost 3 bases, V lost 0 bases, and 20 bases had no gene match.

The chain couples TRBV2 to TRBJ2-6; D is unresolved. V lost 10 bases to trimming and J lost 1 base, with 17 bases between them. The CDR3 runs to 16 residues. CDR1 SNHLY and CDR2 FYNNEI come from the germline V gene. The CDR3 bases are TGTGCCAATTCTGGAGTACTAAGATCTGGGGCCAACGTCCTGACTTTC. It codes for CANSGVLRSGANVLTF.

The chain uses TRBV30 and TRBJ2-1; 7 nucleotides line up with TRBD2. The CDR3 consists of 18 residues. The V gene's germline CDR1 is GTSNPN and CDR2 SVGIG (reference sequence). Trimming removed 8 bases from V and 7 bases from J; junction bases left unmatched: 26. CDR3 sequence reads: CALKAEPAGSSGLNEQFF. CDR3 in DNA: TGTGCCCTCAAGGCGGAACCAGCGGGAAGTTCAGGTTTAAATGAGCAGTTCTTC.